This T cell receptor (delta chain) was obtained from a study of γδ T cells in repeated Plasmodium falciparum infection. TCRdb made new clone calls on the multiplex PCR reads using CATT. Of under 60,000 delta-chain clones in the sample, less than 2% were seen once. With 1 base clipped from V and 0 bases from J, the junction kept 28 bases outside the gene matches. The CDR3 sequence is 23 residues long. In germline, CDR1 is GEAIGNYY, CDR2 EKD. A note on this clone: TCRdb's protein, taken from a much larger clone, differs from this DNA's translation at residue 10, likely owing to a read error; the protein displayed comes from the DNA.

Bulk repertoires came from Vgamma9/Vdelta2+ or Vdelta2-negative gammadelta T cells flow-sorted from PBMC. The sequencing input was gamma-delta T cells from blood. The sequence was collected from a pool of human donors (malaria-infected and uninfected, not separated). The rearrangement uses TRDV2 and TRDJ1; 7 bases are a match to TRDD3. The CDR3 DNA is TGTGCCTGTGACACACTTAAGCCCCTAGGATCCGGGGATAACCTTTCGTACACCGATAAACTCATCTTT. It yields the protein CACDTLKPLGSGDNLSYTDKLIF.